These 15 T cell receptor beta chains came from one sample sequenced in a study of response to subunit inactivated influenza vaccine. Via MiXCR, TCRdb re-called the RT-PCR reads, giving one row per CDR3 protein. The table has 560,000 or so distinct CDR3 sequences, 7.6% seen once. The specimen was PBMCs from blood, collected less than 30 months after vaccination. The receptors derive from a man aged 45-69 years who received an inactivated influenza vaccine.

This clonotype has only a few counts. This chain links TRBV12-3 or TRBV12-4 with TRBJ1-6, with TRBD1 identical over 7 bases. The CDR3 length is 15 residues. J was trimmed by 9 bases and V by 2 bases; bases with no gene match: 7. The CDR3 spells CASSLTGDRGSPLHF. The CDR3 nucleotides are TGTGCCAGCAGTTTAACAGGGGACCGTGGTTCACCCCTCCACTTT.

The chain is built from TRBV21-1 and TRBJ1-2. TRBV21-1 constitutes a pseudogene. This CDR3 has 10 amino acids. CDR3 in amino acids: CASSKFRQSF. CDR3 in DNA: TGTGCCAGCAGCAAATTCCGGCAATCCTTC.

On this clonotype: The conserved phenylalanine or tryptophan is not found at the CDR3 terminus, so this likely reflects a read error. This chain joins TRBV12-3 or TRBV12-4 and TRBJ2-7; TRBD2 matches at 13 bases. CDR3 length equals 14 residues. With 5 bases clipped from V and 7 bases from J, the junction kept 5 bases outside the gene matches. The CDR3 region is CASSQLAGGYEQYL. Written as DNA, the CDR3 is TGTGCCAGCAGTCAACTAGCGGGAGGGTATGAGCAGTACTTG.

V and J are TRBV7-2 and TRBJ2-5; tentatively, D is TRBD1 (5 bases). Looked up from germline, CDR1 is SGHTA and CDR2 is FQGNSA. Trimming took off 5 bases at V and 0 bases at J, with 13 bases between the two ends. The CDR3 spans 15 residues. The CDR3 sequence: CASSPPAGYQETQYF. CDR3 DNA: TGTGCCAGCAGCCCACCCGCAGGGTACCAAGAGACCCAGTACTTC.

This chain links TRBV27 with TRBJ2-5, with D perhaps given as TRBD1 or TRBD2 (5 bases each). This CDR3 comprises 15 residues. From germline, CDR1 is MNHEY and CDR2 SMNVEV (reference sequence). Trimming pared 2 bases from V and 1 base from J, leaving 11 bases between. The CDR3 DNA reads TGTGCCAGCAGTTTAGGGGACCTACCCCAAGAGACCCAGTACTTC. Protein product: CASSLGDLPQETQYF.

The sample holds a few counts of this clonotype. The chain employs TRBV7-3 and TRBJ2-3; 7 nucleotides agree with TRBD1. Trimming removed 5 bases from V and 4 bases from J; junction bases left unmatched: 12. The length of the CDR3 is 16 residues. In germline, CDR1 is SGHTA, CDR2 FQGTGA. CDR3 sequence: CASSPQPGQLSDTQYF. The CDR3 region has the DNA TGTGCCAGCAGCCCACAACCGGGACAGTTGTCAGATACGCAGTATTTT.

The table lists this clonotype with many counts. The genes are TRBV7-9 and TRBJ1-2; possible D gene TRBD1, 5 bases. V was cut by 5 bases and J by 6 bases, with 16 bases left in between. The CDR3 covers 14 residues. CDR1 and CDR2 from the germline V gene are SEHNR and FQNEAQ (reference sequence). Here the CDR3 reads CASSRTQGLDGYTF. The CDR3 DNA reads as TGTGCCAGCAGCCGTACGCAGGGATTAGATGGCTACACCTTC.

This clonotype was recorded a few times. The chain employs TRBV20-1 and TRBJ2-3; 7 bases fit TRBD2. This CDR3 comprises 15 residues. Unmatched junction bases numbered 15, after V lost 6 bases and J lost 6 bases. Germline values: CDR1 DFQATT, CDR2 SNEGSKA (reference sequence). The CDR3 loop is CSAAGKRGHSDTQYF. The CDR3 bases are TGCAGTGCGGCAGGGAAGCGGGGCCACAGCGATACGCAGTATTTT.

This clonotype was counted between two and nine times. The chain combines TRBV12-3 or TRBV12-4 with TRBJ2-2; unclear D gene. V shed 3 bases and J shed 4 bases, with 9 bases lying between them. This CDR3 contains 14 residues. CDR3 coding DNA: TGTGCCAGCAGTTTCCGAGGAACCACCGGGGAGCTGTTTTTT. As protein: CASSFRGTTGELFF.

J is TRBJ1-1 and V is TRBV20-1; TRBD1 matches 7 bases. V lost 4 bases and J lost 4; bases outside the gene matches: 3. CDR1 and CDR2 (germline): DFQATT, SNEGSKA (reference sequence). The CDR3 spans 12 residues. CDR3 amino acids: CSANEGATEAFF. The CDR3 nucleotides are TGCAGTGCTAACGAGGGGGCCACTGAAGCTTTCTTT.

This clonotype was seen only a few times. The chain is built from TRBV5-1 and TRBJ2-2; perhaps TRBD2 as D (7 bases). This CDR3 spans 18 amino acids. Germline V gene data show CDR1 as SGHRS and CDR2 as YFSETQ. V was shortened by 1 base and J by 1 base, with 17 bases between the two germline ends. CDR3 protein: CASSLHPRGLVNTGELFF. CDR3 sequence (DNA): TGCGCCAGCAGCTTGCACCCGCGGGGGCTAGTGAACACCGGGGAGCTGTTTTTT.

About this clonotype itself: A junction boundary mismatches the germline segment, possibly from a read error. The rearrangement joins TRBV12-3 or TRBV12-4 to TRBJ2-2; D remains unclear. This CDR3 comprises 12 residues. The CDR3 spells CAGSFTRGELFF. The CDR3 DNA follows: TGTGCCGGCAGTTTCACCAGGGGGGAGCTGTTTTTT.

Comment on this clonotype: A much larger clone differs from this one at a single base, so this may be a read error. The chain has TRBV10-3 and TRBJ2-1; D not certain. This CDR3 is built from 15 residues. Germline CDR1 is ENHRY and CDR2 is SYGVKD. CDR3 DNA: TGTGCCATCAGGACGGACGCCAGCTCCTACAATGATCAGTTCTTC. Encoded protein: CAIRTDASSYNDQFF.

This clonotype was seen more than once but under ten times. The rearrangement links TRBV9 to TRBJ1-4; D is possibly TRBD1 (6 bases). V gave up 1 base and J gave up 4 bases, with 8 bases separating them. Germline V CDR1 and CDR2: SGDLS, YYNGEE. The CDR3 covers 14 residues. The CDR3 DNA follows: TGTGCCAGCAGCGTAAGCAGGGGTAATGAAAAACTGTTTTTT. Translation: CASSVSRGNEKLFF.

The chain is built from TRBV12-3 or TRBV12-4 and TRBJ1-2; TRBD1 might be the D (5 bases). The germline V and J ends were trimmed by 5 bases and 3 bases, with 19 bases remaining between them. This CDR3 has 16 residues. Here the CDR3 DNA reads TGTGCCAGCAGTCCCACTGGGGGAGGGGACCACTATGGCTACACCTTC. It yields the protein CASSPTGGGDHYGYTF.